These T cell receptor beta chains were read from a single sample in a study of blood T cell repertoires in COVID-19. The data were produced by immunoSEQ multiplex PCR, yet TCRdb's version contains in-frame clones alone and is incomplete. The data show about 250,000 clones, 85% to 90% seen once. The sample was peripheral blood. These receptors all stem from an elderly man with acute or convalescent COVID-19. CDR3s include the opening cysteine and the closing phenylalanine or tryptophan. The order of the fields is D gene, clone size, V gene, J gene, CDR3 DNA, CDR3 protein. A D gene is named only where the DNA matches it firmly. Clone size is not always given. Where it is, it says once, few, many or a class for expanded clones.

D gene: .; clone size: .; V gene: TRBV7-2; J gene: TRBJ1-4; CDR3 DNA: TGTGCCAGCAGCTTAGGGGCGGGTGAAAAACTGTTTTTT; CDR3 protein: CASSLGAGEKLFF
D gene: .; clone size: few; V gene: TRBV11-1; J gene: TRBJ2-7; CDR3 DNA: TGTGCCAGCAGCTTAGGTGGCTTACCGGAGCAGTACTTC; CDR3 protein: CASSLGGLPEQYF
D gene: .; clone size: .; V gene: TRBV19; J gene: TRBJ2-5; CDR3 DNA: TGTGCCAGTAGTATGGGAGGACACCTGTACCAAGAGACCCAGTACTTC; CDR3 protein: CASSMGGHLYQETQYF
D gene: .; clone size: .; V gene: TRBV7-7; J gene: TRBJ2-5; CDR3 DNA: TGTGCTAGCAGCCCGGTCTCTTCAGAGGTACAAGGGACCCAGTACTTC; CDR3 protein: CASSPVSSEVQGTQYF
D gene: TRBD2; clone size: .; V gene: TRBV5-1; J gene: TRBJ2-3; CDR3 DNA: TGCGCCAGCAGCCCTGCGGGACTAGCGGGGGGGCTGACAGATACGCAGTATTTT; CDR3 protein: CASSPAGLAGGLTDTQYF
D gene: .; clone size: .; V gene: TRBV3-1/TRBV3-2; J gene: TRBJ1-2; CDR3 DNA: TGTGCCAGCAGCCAAGATGGCCTCCGGGGTGGCTACACCTTC; CDR3 protein: CASSQDGLRGGYTF
D gene: TRBD1; clone size: .; V gene: TRBV7-2; J gene: TRBJ1-6; CDR3 DNA: TGTGCCAGCAGCCCTCGGGACAGGGAAACCTCACCCCTCCACTTT; CDR3 protein: CASSPRDRETSPLHF
D gene: TRBD1; clone size: .; V gene: TRBV5-1; J gene: TRBJ1-2; CDR3 DNA: TGCGCCAGCAGCTCCGGACAGGGGATTATTAACTATGGCTACACCTTC; CDR3 protein: CASSSGQGIINYGYTF
D gene: .; clone size: .; V gene: TRBV6-5; J gene: TRBJ1-5; CDR3 DNA: TGTGCCAGCAGTACGCCAGGTGTTAGCAATCAGCCCCAGCATTTT; CDR3 protein: CASSTPGVSNQPQHF
D gene: TRBD2; clone size: .; V gene: TRBV10-2; J gene: TRBJ2-3; CDR3 DNA: TGCGCCAGCACCTTAGCGGGTAGCACAGATACGCAGTATTTT; CDR3 protein: CASTLAGSTDTQYF
D gene: TRBD1; clone size: once; V gene: TRBV5-4; J gene: TRBJ1-2; CDR3 DNA: TGTGCCAGCAGCCAGGACAGGGGGTCGTCCTATGGCTACACCTTC; CDR3 protein: CASSQDRGSSYGYTF
D gene: .; clone size: .; V gene: TRBV7-2; J gene: TRBJ2-1; CDR3 DNA: TGTGCCAGCAGCTCCGGACTACCTAATGAGCAGTTCTTC; CDR3 protein: CASSSGLPNEQFF
D gene: TRBD2; clone size: once; V gene: TRBV7-2; J gene: TRBJ2-7; CDR3 DNA: TGTGCCAGCAGCTTAGGGGTAGCGGGAGGGCCCTACGAGCAGTACTTC; CDR3 protein: CASSLGVAGGPYEQYF
D gene: .; clone size: .; V gene: TRBV18; J gene: TRBJ2-7; CDR3 DNA: TGTGCCAGCTCACCGCAGGACAGATCCTACGAGCAGTACTTC; CDR3 protein: CASSPQDRSYEQYF
D gene: TRBD1; clone size: .; V gene: TRBV7-3; J gene: TRBJ1-2; CDR3 DNA: TGTGCCAGCAGCCTGGGACAGGGTAGTGGCTACACCTTC; CDR3 protein: CASSLGQGSGYTF
D gene: TRBD1; clone size: .; V gene: TRBV18; J gene: TRBJ1-2; CDR3 DNA: TGTGCCAGCTCACCATCCCCGGACCCCGCAGGGGGCGAGAACTATGGCTACACCTTC; CDR3 protein: CASSPSPDPAGGENYGYTF
D gene: TRBD2; clone size: .; V gene: TRBV19; J gene: TRBJ2-5; CDR3 DNA: TGTGCCACCGGGACTAGCGGGGGGACCCAGTACTTC; CDR3 protein: CATGTSGGTQYF
D gene: TRBD2; clone size: few; V gene: TRBV28; J gene: TRBJ2-7; CDR3 DNA: TGTGCCAGCAGTCCAGGGGCGGGAGGGCCCTACGAGCAGTACTTC; CDR3 protein: CASSPGAGGPYEQYF
D gene: .; clone size: .; V gene: TRBV7-2; J gene: TRBJ1-4; CDR3 DNA: TGTGCCAGCAGCTTAGGAGGGCCGAATGAAAAACTGTTTTTT; CDR3 protein: CASSLGGPNEKLFF
D gene: .; clone size: .; V gene: TRBV7-2; J gene: TRBJ1-1; CDR3 DNA: TGTGCCAGCAGTTTCACAGGGAACACTGAAGCTTTCTTT; CDR3 protein: CASSFTGNTEAFF